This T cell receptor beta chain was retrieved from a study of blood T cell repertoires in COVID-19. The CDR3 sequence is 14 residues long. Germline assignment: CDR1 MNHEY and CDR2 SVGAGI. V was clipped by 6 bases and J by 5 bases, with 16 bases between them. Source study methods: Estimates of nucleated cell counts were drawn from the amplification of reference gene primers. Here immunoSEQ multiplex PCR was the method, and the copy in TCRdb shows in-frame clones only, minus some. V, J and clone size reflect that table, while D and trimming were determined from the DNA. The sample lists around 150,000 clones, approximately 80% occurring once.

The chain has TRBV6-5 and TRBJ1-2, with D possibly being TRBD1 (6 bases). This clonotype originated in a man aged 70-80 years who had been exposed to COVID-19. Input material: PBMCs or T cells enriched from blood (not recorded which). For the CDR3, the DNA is TGTGCCAGCAGGCCTACAGGGAAATCATATGGCTACACCTTC. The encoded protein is CASRPTGKSYGYTF.